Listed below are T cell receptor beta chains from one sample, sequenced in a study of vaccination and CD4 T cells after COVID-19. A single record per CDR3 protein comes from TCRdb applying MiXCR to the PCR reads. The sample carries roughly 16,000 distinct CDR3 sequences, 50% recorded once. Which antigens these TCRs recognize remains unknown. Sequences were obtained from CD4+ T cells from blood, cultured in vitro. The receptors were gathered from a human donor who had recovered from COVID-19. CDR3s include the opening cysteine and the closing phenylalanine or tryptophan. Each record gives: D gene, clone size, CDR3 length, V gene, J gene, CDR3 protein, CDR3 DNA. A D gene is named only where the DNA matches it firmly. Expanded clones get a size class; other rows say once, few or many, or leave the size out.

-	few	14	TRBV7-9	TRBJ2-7	CASSFGPLYHEQYF	TGTGCCAGCAGCTTCGGACCCCTTTACCACGAGCAGTACTTC
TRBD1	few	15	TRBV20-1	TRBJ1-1	CSAHRGQGMNTEAFF	TGCAGTGCTCACCGCGGACAGGGGATGAACACTGAAGCTTTCTTT
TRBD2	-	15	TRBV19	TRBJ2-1	CASSMGLAGAYEQFF	TGTGCCAGTAGTATGGGACTAGCGGGAGCTTATGAGCAGTTCTTC
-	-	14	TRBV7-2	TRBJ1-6	CASSLQAPNSPLHF	TGTGCCAGCAGCTTACAGGCCCCTAATTCACCCCTCCACTTT
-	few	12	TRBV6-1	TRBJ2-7	CASTADGYEQYF	TGTGCCAGCACCGCGGATGGGTACGAGCAGTACTTC
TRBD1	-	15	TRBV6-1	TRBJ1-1	CASSDRGAGNTEAFF	TGTGCCAGCAGCGACAGGGGCGCGGGGAACACTGAAGCTTTCTTT
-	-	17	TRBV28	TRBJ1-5	CASSPRSRTAYNQPQHF	TGTGCCAGCAGCCCAAGATCTAGGACAGCCTACAATCAGCCCCAGCATTTT
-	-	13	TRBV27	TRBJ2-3	CASRGGLADTQYF	TGTGCCAGTAGAGGAGGTTTAGCAGATACGCAGTATTTT
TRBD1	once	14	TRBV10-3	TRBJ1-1	CAISFNRGGTEAFF	TGTGCCATCAGTTTTAACAGGGGAGGGACTGAAGCTTTCTTT
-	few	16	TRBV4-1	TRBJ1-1	CASSHPKEGLWTEAFF	TGCGCCAGCAGCCATCCCAAGGAGGGGCTGTGGACTGAAGCTTTCTTT
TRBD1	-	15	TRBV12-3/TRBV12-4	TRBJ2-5	CASSRDRGFQETQYF	TGTGCCAGCAGCCGGGACAGGGGGTTCCAAGAGACCCAGTACTTC
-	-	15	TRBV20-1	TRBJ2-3	CSAMGSARVADTQYF	TGCAGTGCTATGGGGTCGGCCAGGGTCGCAGATACGCAGTATTTT
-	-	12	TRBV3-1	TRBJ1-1	CASSQANTEAFF	TGTGCCAGCAGCCAAGCGAACACTGAAGCTTTCTTT
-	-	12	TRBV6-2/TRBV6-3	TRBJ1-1	CASSEGIGEAFF	TGTGCCAGCAGTGAGGGAATAGGCGAAGCTTTCTTT
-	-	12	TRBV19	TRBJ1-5	CASGDFNQPQHF	TGTGCCTCGGGGGATTTCAATCAGCCCCAGCATTTT
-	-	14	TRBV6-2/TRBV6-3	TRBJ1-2	CASRVSGALRDYTF	TGTGCCAGCAGAGTCTCAGGAGCTCTCCGGGACTACACCTTC
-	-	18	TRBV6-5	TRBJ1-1	CASSYSRSRAGLNTEAFF	TGTGCCAGCAGTTACTCGCGGTCTCGAGCAGGTCTGAACACTGAAGCTTTCTTT
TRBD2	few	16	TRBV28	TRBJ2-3	CASSSPGTSGRDTQYF	TGTGCCAGCAGCAGTCCCGGGACTAGCGGGAGGGATACGCAGTATTTT
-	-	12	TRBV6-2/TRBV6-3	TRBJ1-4	CASSYAGEKLFF	TGTGCCAGCAGTTATGCGGGTGAAAAACTGTTTTTT
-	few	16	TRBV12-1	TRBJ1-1	CASSLPQGGMNTEAFF	TGTGCCAGCAGCTTACCCCAGGGGGGAATGAACACTGAAGCTTTCTTT
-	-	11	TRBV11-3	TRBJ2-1	CASSLAEKQFF	TGTGCCAGCAGCTTAGCTGAGAAGCAGTTCTTC
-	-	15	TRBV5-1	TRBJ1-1	CASSYSSSMNTEAFF	TGCGCCAGCAGCTACTCATCCTCCATGAACACTGAAGCTTTCTTT
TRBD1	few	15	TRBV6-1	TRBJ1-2	CASSPGTGAGYGYTF	TGTGCCAGCAGTCCGGGGACAGGGGCTGGCTATGGCTACACCTTC
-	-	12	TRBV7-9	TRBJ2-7	CASSLAGDEQYF	TGTGCCAGCAGCTTAGCGGGGGATGAGCAGTACTTC
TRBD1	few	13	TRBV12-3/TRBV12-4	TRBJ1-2	CASSFRVGGGYTF	TGTGCCAGCAGTTTTAGGGTAGGGGGCGGCTACACCTTC
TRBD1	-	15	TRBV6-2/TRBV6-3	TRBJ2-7	CASSYSGGGLYEQYF	TGTGCCAGCAGTTACTCAGGGGGCGGTTTGTACGAGCAGTACTTC
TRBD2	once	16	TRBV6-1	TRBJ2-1	CASRALGGSSYNEQFF	TGTGCCAGCAGGGCATTGGGGGGGAGCTCCTACAATGAGCAGTTCTTC
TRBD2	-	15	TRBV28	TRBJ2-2	CASSPGAGGPGELFF	TGTGCCAGCAGCCCGGGGGCGGGGGGCCCCGGGGAGCTGTTTTTT
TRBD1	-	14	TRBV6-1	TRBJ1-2	CASSLGQGIYGYTF	TGTGCCAGCAGTCTGGGACAGGGAATCTATGGCTACACCTTC
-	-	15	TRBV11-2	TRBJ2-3	CASSLDGVGADTQYF	TGTGCCAGCAGCTTAGACGGGGTTGGTGCAGATACGCAGTATTTT